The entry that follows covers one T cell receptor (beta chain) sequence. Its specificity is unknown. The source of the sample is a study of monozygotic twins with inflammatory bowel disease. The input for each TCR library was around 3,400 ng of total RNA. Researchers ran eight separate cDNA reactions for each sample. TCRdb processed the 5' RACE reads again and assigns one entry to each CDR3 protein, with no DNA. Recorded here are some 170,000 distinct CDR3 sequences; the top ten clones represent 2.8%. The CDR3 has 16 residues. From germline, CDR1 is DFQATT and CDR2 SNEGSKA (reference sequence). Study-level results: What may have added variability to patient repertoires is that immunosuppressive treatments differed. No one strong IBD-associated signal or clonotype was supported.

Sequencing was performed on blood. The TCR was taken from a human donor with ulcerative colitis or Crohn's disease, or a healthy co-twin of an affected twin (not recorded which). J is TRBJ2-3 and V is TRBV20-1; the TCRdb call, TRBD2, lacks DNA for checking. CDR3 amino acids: CRLVQRELGYTDTQYF.